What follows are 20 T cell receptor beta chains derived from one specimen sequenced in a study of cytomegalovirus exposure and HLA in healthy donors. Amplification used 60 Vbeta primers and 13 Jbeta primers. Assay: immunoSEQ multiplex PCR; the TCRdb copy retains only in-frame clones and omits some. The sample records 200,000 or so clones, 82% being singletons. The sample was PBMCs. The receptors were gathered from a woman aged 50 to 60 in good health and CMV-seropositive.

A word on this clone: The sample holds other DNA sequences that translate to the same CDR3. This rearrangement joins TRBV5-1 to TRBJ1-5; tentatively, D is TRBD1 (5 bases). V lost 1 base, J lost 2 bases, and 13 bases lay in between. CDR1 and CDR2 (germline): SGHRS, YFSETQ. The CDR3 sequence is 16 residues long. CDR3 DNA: TGCGCCAGCAGCTTGTTCCCGGACAACGGCAATCAGCCCCAGCATTTT. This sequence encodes CASSLFPDNGNQPQHF.

The CDR3 nucleotides are TGTGCCAGCAGTGAAGTTACAGAGTTGAGCAATCAGCCCCAGCATTTT. This translates into CASSEVTELSNQPQHF. The chain couples TRBV6-1 to TRBJ1-5; D unclear. Deletions cut 1 base from V and 1 base from J, with 11 bases between. The CDR3 loop spans 16 amino acids. CDR1 is MNHNS and CDR2 is SASEGT in the germline V gene.

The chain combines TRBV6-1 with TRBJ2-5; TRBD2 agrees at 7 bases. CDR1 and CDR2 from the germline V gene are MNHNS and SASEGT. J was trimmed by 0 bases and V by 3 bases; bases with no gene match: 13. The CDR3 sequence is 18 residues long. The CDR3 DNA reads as TGTGCCAGCAGTGAGGAAGCTTGGGGGAGGGCGTACCAAGAGACCCAGTACTTC. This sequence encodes CASSEEAWGRAYQETQYF.

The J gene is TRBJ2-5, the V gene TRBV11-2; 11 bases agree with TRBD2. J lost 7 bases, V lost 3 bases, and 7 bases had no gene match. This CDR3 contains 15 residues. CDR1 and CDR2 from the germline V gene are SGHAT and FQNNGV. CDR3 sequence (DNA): TGTGCCAGCAGCTTGAGGGCTAGCGGGGGGAGGACCCAGTACTTC. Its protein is CASSLRASGGRTQYF.

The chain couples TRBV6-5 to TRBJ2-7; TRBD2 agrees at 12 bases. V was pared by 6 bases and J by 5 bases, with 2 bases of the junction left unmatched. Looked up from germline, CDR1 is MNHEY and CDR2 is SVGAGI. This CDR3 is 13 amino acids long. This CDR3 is CASSRTSGNEQYF. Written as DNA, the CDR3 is TGTGCCAGCAGCCGGACTAGCGGGAACGAGCAGTACTTC.

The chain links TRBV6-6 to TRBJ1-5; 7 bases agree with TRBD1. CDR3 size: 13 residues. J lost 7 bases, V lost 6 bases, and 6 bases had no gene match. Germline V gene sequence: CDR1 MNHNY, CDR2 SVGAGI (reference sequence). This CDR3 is CASRDRVKQPQHF. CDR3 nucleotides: TGTGCCAGCAGAGACAGGGTAAAACAGCCCCAGCATTTT.

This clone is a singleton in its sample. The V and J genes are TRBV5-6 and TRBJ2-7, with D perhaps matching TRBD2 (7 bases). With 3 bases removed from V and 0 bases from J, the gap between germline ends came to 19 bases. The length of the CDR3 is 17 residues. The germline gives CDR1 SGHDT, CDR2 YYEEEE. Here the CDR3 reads CASSYGPGGSPSYEQYF. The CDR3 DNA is TGTGCCAGCAGCTACGGACCGGGGGGCTCCCCCTCCTACGAGCAGTACTTC.

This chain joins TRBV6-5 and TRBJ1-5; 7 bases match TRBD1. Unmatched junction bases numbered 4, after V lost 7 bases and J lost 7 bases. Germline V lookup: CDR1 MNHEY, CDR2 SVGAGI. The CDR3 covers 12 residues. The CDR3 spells CASKNRGQPQHF. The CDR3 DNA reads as TGTGCCAGCAAAAACAGGGGACAGCCCCAGCATTTT.

CDR3 sequence (DNA): TGTGCCAGCAGCTTGTTCAGGAACACTGAAGCTTTCTTT. This encodes CASSLFRNTEAFF. The V call is TRBV5-4, the J call TRBJ1-1; no clear D. The CDR3 consists of 13 residues. With 1 base removed from V and 1 base from J, the gap between germline ends came to 5 bases. Germline CDR1 is SGHNT and CDR2 is YYREEE (reference sequence).

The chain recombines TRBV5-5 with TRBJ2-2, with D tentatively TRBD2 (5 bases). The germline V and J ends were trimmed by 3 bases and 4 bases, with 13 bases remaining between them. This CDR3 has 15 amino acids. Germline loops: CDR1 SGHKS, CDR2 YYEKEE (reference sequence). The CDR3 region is CASSYTSRGTGELFF. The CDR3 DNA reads TGTGCCAGCAGCTATACTAGTCGCGGCACCGGGGAGCTGTTTTTT.

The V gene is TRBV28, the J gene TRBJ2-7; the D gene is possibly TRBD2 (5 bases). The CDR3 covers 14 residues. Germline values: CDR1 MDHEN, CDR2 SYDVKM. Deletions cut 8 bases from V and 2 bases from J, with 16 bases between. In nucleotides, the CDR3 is TGTGCCAGCTTCCCAAGCGGCCGGGCCTACGAGCAGTACTTC. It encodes CASFPSGRAYEQYF.

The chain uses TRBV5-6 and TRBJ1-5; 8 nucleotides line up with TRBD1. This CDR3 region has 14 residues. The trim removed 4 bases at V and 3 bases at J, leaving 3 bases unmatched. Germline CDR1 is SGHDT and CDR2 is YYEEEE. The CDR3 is CASSRTGHNQPQHF. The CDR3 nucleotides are TGTGCCAGCAGCCGGACAGGGCACAATCAGCCCCAGCATTTT. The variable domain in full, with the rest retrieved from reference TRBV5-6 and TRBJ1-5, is DAGVTQSPTHLIKTRGQQVTLRCSPKSGHDTVSWYQQALGQGPQFIFQYYEEEERQRGNFPDRFSGHQFPNYSSELNVNALLLGDSALYLCASSRTGHNQPQHFGDGTRLSIL.

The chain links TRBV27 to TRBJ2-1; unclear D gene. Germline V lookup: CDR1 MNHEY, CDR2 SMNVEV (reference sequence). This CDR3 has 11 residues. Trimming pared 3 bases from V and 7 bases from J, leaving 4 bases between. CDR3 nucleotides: TGTGCCAGCAGTTTCCATAATGAGCAGTTCTTC. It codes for CASSFHNEQFF.

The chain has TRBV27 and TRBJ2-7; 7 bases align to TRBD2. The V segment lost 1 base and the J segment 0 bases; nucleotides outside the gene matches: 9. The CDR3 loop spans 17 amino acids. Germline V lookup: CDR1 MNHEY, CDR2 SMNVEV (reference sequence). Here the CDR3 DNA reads TGTGCCAGCAGTTTATGGGGACGGGGAGGGAGCTCCTACGAGCAGTACTTC. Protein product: CASSLWGRGGSSYEQYF.

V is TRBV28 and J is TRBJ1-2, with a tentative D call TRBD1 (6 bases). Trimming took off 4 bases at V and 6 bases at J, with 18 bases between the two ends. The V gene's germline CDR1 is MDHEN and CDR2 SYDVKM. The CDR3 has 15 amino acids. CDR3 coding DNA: TGTGCCAGCAGTTCACCCTCAAACAGGGCGAATGGCTACACCTTC. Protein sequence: CASSSPSNRANGYTF.

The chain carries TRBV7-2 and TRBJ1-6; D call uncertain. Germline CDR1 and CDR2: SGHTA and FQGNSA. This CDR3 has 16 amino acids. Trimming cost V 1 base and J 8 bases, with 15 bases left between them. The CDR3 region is CASSLVKDGNHSPLHF. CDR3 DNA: TGTGCCAGCAGCTTAGTAAAGGACGGGAACCATTCACCCCTCCACTTT.

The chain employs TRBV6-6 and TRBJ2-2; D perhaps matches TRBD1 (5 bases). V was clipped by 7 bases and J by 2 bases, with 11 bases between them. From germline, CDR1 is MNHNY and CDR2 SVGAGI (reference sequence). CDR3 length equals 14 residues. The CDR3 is CASNGRANTGELFF. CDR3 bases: TGTGCCAGCAACGGCAGGGCTAACACCGGGGAGCTGTTTTTT.

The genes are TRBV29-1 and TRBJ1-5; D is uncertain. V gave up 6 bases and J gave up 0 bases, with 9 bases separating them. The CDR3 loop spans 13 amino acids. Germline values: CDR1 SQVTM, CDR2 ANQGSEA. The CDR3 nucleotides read TGCAGCGTCCAGGAAAATAGCAATCAGCCCCAGCATTTT. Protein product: CSVQENSNQPQHF.

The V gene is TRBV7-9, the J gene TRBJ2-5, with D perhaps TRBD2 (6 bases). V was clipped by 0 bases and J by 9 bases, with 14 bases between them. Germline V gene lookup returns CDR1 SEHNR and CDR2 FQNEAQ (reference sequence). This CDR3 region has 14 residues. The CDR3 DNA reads TGTGCCAGCAGCTTAGCGGGTAGCGGCGGACCCCAGTACTTC. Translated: CASSLAGSGGPQYF.

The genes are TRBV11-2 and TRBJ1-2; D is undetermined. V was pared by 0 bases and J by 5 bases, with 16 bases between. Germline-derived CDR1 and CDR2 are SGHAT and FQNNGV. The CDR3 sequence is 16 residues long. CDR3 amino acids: CASSLDGLAAEYGYTF. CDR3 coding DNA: TGTGCCAGCAGCTTAGATGGTTTGGCAGCGGAGTATGGCTACACCTTC.